This TCR beta chain was recovered during a study of PD-1 blockade in mismatch repair-deficient tumors. The table came from immunoSEQ multiplex PCR; TCRdb's copy has only in-frame clones and leaves some out. Seen here are 100,000 to 150,000 clones, roughly 90% observed once, and the top ten hold 10% to 15%. Germline CDR1 is SEHNR and CDR2 is FQNEAQ (reference sequence). V was pared by 5 bases and J by 7 bases, with 7 bases of the junction left unmatched. CDR3 length: 13 residues. The chain couples TRBV7-9 to TRBJ2-7; 8 bases are shared with TRBD1. The input for sequencing was peripheral blood, taken roughly 67 weeks after starting pembrolizumab. The sequence was collected from an adult with mismatch repair-deficient cancer. As DNA, the CDR3 is TGTGCCAGCAGCCGAGGACAGGGCCGGGAGCAGTACTTC. Amino acids: CASSRGQGREQYF.